This T cell receptor beta chain comes out of a study of identical twins. This clonotype was counted between two and nine times. Its matching antigen is unknown. Study outcomes and limitations: Carriage of fewer insertions was seen in abundant cord blood beta clonotypes, whereas memory repertoires showed none.

J lost 1 base, V lost 4 bases, and 4 bases had no gene match. The CDR3 runs to 17 residues. One entry per CDR3 protein results from TCRdb running MiXCR on the 5' RACE reads. The repertoire consists of a few hundred thousand distinct CDR3 sequences, with roughly 24% occurring once and the leading ten covering around 3%. The same sample was also used in a study of T cells expressing NK-cell markers. From that study: These clonotypes additionally ranked first within the CD3+CD56-NKG2C+ fraction of a few donors.

The sample comprised CD4+ T cells sorted from blood. The sequence was collected from a woman aged 18 to 35 in good health. The chain carries TRBV12-3 or TRBV12-4 and TRBJ2-2; 12 bases map to TRBD2. The CDR3 DNA sequence: TGTGCCAGCAGTTCAAGGGGACTAGCGGGGAACACCGGGGAGCTGTTTTTT. It encodes CASSSRGLAGNTGELFF.